This entry features one T cell receptor (beta chain) sequence. This clone came up once. The antigen this receptor binds is unknown. The sample holds no much larger clone one base away, and base qualities are not on file. The data were taken from a study of T cells in tuberculosis listed by TCRdb under 2018. Notes on the research overall: In the study, CD1B tetramers and high-throughput TCR immunosequencing were combined to characterize T cells specific for the mycobacterial lipid antigen glucose monomycolate (GMM). In a South African clinical cohort, IGRA-negative adolescents, IGRA-positive adolescents with latent tuberculosis and adults with active tuberculosis were compared, with 9 to 10 people in each group. Active tuberculosis patient PBMC were archived before or within 7 days of starting standard anti-tuberculosis treatment.

The time point tag for this specimen amounts to: new active TB diagnosis, blood taken before or within 7 days of starting treatment. The patients with active tuberculosis were newly diagnosed, HIV-seronegative South African adults aged 18 years or older. Confirmation of active tuberculosis was based on positive sputum smear microscopy and/or a positive M. tuberculosis culture. Immunosequencing was performed on unsorted cryopreserved PBMC and covered 75,000 to 100,000 T cells per clinical donor on average. Overall results and qualifications from the work: Smaller NN-distances were partly driven by shorter CDR3-alpha lengths in active tuberculosis patients, and statistical significance was not reached for the TCR-beta difference. Clinical samples were selected based on the availability of cryopreserved specimens, with adults included as active tuberculosis cases and adolescents included as controls. Active tuberculosis TCR-alpha repertoires showed smaller mean NN-distances to GMM-specific TCRs than IGRA-negative controls, suggesting clonal expansion of these TCRs. An accuracy of 87% (AUROC about 0.91) was reached by a classifier using the diverse GMM-specific repertoire, compared with about 70% accuracy when GEM motif frequencies were used.

The immunoSEQ multiplex PCR assay was used to generate TCR libraries, with TCR-beta and/or TCR-alpha/delta assays applied to each sample. The Illumina high-throughput platform was used to sequence the amplified TCR libraries. The study's processing was this. Clustering and dimensionality reduction relied on pairwise TCRdist distances among GMM-specific receptors from T cells that were either sorted ex vivo or expanded in vitro. Each clinical repertoire was scored by mean NN-distance, the average TCRdist to the nearest 10% of tetramer-positive reference sequences. GEM TCR motif frequency was computed as the fraction of unique TCRs matching known GEM sequences by V/J usage and CDR3 length. Linear discriminant analysis with leave-one-out cross-validation, implemented in scikit-learn, was used to classify active tuberculosis. TCRdb provides this immuneACCESS table in a form limited to in-frame rearrangements. Some clones are lacking; in checked studies, under half of them reflect an unresolved V gene, and why the rest are absent is not known. V, J and clone size reflect that table, while D and trimming were determined from the DNA. The table for this sample lists approximately 49,000 clones; 90% to 95% of them were counted only once. 1.1% to 1.5% of the sample is in the top ten clones.

Via the germline V gene, CDR1 is MDHEN and CDR2 SYDVKM. Clipping removes 2 bases from V and 1 base from J, with 7 as the unmatched junction base count. Including cysteine and phenylalanine, the CDR3 has 16 amino acids. The only DNA kept is the CDR3, 48 bases in frame from the first base. The material sequenced was PBMCs, taken at tuberculosis diagnosis. The sequence derives from an adult with tuberculosis. In this chain, TRBV28 is recombined with TRBJ2-7, and 8 junctional nucleotides match TRBD2. The DNA sequence follows: TGTGCCAGCAGTTTAAAAGCGGGAGTTGGGTCCTACGAGCAGTACTTC. The encoded protein is CASSLKAGVGSYEQYF.